This T cell receptor (beta chain) was captured by sequencing in a study of blood T cell repertoires in COVID-19. Overall study context: Whether acute or convalescent, the COVID-19 samples came from the United States, Italy and Spain. Sample material is recorded as cDNA or gDNA derived from T cells, B-cell-depleted T cells, or PBMCs.

Source study methods: It was from reference gene primer amplification that nucleated cell counts were estimated. Some clones are missing from TCRdb's copy, which holds only in-frame ones; the method was immunoSEQ multiplex PCR. Clone size and the V and J calls come from that table; the DNA yielded D and trimming. The table includes 200,000 to 250,000 clones, around 89% detected once. Seattle-derived patients entered the study during active infection and were followed longitudinally. This CDR3 is 15 amino acids long. V shed 4 bases, J shed 3 bases, and the junction held 3 bases outside the gene matches. The germline V gene has CDR1 MDHEN and CDR2 SYDVKM.

The chain recombines TRBV28 with TRBJ1-4; 9 nucleotides line up with TRBD1. Material for sequencing was peripheral blood. The clonotype was recovered from a man aged 25 to 40 with COVID-19, enrolled during active disease. In nucleotides, the CDR3 is TGTGCCAGCAGTTCCACAGGGGGCTCTAATGAAAAACTGTTTTTT. Residues: CASSSTGGSNEKLFF.